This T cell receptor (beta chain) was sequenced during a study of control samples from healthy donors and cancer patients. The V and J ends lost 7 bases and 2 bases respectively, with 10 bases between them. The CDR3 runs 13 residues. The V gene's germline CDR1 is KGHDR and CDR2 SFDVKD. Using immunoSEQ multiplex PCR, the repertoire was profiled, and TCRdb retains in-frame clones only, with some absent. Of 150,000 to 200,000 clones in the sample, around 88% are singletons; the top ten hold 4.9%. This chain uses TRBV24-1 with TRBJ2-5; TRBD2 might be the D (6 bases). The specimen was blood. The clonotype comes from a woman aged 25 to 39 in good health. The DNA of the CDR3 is TGTGCCACCAGCGCGGGGAGACAAGAGACCCAGTACTTC. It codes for CATSAGRQETQYF.